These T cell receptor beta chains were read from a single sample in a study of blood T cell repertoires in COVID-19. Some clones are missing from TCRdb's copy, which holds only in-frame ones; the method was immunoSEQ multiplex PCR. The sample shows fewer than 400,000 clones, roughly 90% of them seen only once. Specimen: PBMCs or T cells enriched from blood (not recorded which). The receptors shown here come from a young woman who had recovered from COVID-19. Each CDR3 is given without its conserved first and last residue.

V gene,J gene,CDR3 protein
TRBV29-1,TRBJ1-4,SVVVVGRGNEKLF
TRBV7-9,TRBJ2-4,ASSSSGVAKNIQY
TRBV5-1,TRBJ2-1,ASSLGSGGANEQF
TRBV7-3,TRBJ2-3,ASSSASGGADTQY
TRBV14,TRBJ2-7,ASSQDAGGLYEQY
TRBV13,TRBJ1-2,ASSLLGGNYGYT
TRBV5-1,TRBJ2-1,ASSLGPRGDTSDEQF
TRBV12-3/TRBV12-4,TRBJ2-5,ASLKRGLVAQY
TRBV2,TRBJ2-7,ASRDLYEQY
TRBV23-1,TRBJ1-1,ASSQSPGDTEAF
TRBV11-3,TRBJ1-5,ASSSPSDRPPYSNQPQH
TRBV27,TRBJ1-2,ASSPNLRGYGYT
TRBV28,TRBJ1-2,ASSPPGQGEDGYT
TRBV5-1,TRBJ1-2,ASSYPDRGLYGYT
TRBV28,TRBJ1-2,ASSLLTGSDGYT
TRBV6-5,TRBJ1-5,ASTPDDRPNQPQH
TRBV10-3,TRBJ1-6,AISEPSRQGGNSPLH
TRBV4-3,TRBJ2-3,ASSQELLAGGRETQY
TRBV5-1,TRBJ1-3,ASSSSGSSGNTIY
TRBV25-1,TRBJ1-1,ASSDTEAF
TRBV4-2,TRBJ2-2,ASSQGGRGMSTGELF
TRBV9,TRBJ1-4,ASSADRGHEKLF
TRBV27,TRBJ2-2,ASSLSRLAGGNTGELF
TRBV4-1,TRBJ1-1,ASSQATRTEAF
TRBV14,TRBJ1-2,ASSQDPGHTILGSYGYT
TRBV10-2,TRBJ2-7,ASKTTSGDPPYEQY
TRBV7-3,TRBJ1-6,ASSADRRNSPLH
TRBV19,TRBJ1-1,ASSISAGRGTAF
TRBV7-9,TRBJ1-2,ASSFGGTEVNYGYT
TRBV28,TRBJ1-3,ASSFPHRGGNTIY
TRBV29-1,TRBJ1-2,SVGTGSDYGYT
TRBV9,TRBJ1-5,ASSVDPRGDQPQH
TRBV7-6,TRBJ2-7,ASSLDLADFYEQY
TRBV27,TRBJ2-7,ASSPTKITGTGSEQY
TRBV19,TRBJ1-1,ASSSTGGVFNTEAF
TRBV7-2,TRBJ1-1,ASSEALGSTEAF
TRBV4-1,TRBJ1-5,ASMLGQQYSNQPQH
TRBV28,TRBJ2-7,AIEDRGFYEQY
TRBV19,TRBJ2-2,ASSPGLAGDTGELF
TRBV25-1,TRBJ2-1,ASSEGRGGEQF
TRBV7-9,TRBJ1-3,ASSLGAGSLSGNTIY
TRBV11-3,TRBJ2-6,ASSLESGANVLT
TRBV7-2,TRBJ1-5,ASSFRGRNQPQH
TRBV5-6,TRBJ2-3,ASSLEFGMNTDTQY
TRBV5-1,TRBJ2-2,ASSLRGQPNTGELF